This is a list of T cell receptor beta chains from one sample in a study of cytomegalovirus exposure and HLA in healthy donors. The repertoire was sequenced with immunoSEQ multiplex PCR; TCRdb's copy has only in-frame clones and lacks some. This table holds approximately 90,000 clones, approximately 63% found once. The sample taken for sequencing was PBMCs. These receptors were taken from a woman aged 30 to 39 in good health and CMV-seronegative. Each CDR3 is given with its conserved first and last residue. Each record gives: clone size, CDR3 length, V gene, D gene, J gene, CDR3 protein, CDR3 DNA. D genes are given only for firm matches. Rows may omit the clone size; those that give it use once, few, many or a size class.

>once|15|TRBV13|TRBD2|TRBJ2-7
CASSFPTSGLYEQYF
TGTGCCAGCAGCTTTCCGACTAGCGGACTCTACGAGCAGTACTTC
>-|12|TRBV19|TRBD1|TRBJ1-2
CASSISDRGHTF
TGTGCCAGTAGTATCAGCGACAGGGGGCACACCTTC
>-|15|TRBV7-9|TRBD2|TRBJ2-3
CASSFLAGGPDTQYF
TGTGCCAGCAGCTTTCTAGCGGGAGGGCCGGATACGCAGTATTTT
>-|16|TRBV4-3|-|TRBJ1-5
CASSQGWGPGNQPQHF
TGCGCCAGCAGCCAAGGATGGGGGCCCGGGAATCAGCCCCAGCATTTT
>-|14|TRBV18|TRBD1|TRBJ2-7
CASSTGQGPYEQYF
TGTGCCAGCTCGACGGGACAGGGTCCCTACGAGCAGTACTTC
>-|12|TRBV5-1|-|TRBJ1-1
CASSQRGTEAFF
TGCGCCAGCAGCCAAAGGGGGACTGAAGCTTTCTTT
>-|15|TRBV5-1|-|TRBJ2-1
CASSSSGTGGNEQFF
TGCGCCAGCAGCTCATCCGGGACTGGGGGTAATGAGCAGTTCTTC
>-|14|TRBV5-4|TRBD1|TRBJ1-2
CASSINDRGYGYTF
TGTGCCAGCAGCATTAACGACAGGGGGTATGGCTACACCTTC
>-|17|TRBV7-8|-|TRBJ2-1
CASSPAGGESSYNEQFF
TGTGCCAGCAGCCCAGCCGGGGGAGAGAGCTCCTACAATGAGCAGTTCTTC
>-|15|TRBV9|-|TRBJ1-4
CASSAAGITNEKLFF
TGTGCCAGCAGCGCGGCCGGGATCACTAATGAAAAACTGTTTTTT
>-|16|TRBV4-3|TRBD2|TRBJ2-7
CASSQAGGRALDEQYF
TGCGCCAGCAGCCAAGCGGGCGGGAGGGCCTTAGACGAGCAGTACTTC
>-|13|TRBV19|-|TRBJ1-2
CASSGDQGYGYTF
TGTGCCAGTAGTGGGGATCAGGGCTATGGCTACACCTTC
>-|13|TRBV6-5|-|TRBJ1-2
CASSLAPNRGYTF
TGTGCCAGCAGCCTAGCCCCCAACCGTGGCTACACCTTC
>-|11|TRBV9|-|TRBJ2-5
CASSTQETQYF
TGTGCCAGCAGCACTCAAGAGACCCAGTACTTC
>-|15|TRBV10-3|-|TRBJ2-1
CAISEFGGGGNEQFF
TGTGCCATCAGTGAGTTTGGGGGAGGAGGCAATGAGCAGTTCTTC
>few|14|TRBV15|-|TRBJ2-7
CATSREGEGDEQYF
TGTGCCACCAGCAGGGAAGGTGAGGGGGATGAGCAGTACTTC
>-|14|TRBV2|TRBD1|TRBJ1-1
CAYSRGSMNTEAFF
TGTGCCTACAGCAGGGGGTCCATGAACACTGAAGCTTTCTTT
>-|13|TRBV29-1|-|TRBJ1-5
CSVESGSNQPQHF
TGCAGCGTTGAATCGGGTAGCAATCAGCCCCAGCATTTT
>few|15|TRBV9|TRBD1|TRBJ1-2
CASSAGTGGGYGYTF
TGTGCCAGCAGCGCCGGGACAGGGGGTGGCTATGGCTACACCTTC
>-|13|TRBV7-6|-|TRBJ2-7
CASSARESYEQYF
TGTGCCAGCAGCGCCAGGGAATCCTACGAGCAGTACTTC